One T cell receptor (beta chain) is described in this entry. Its antigen is as yet unknown. Different DNA sequences within this sample yield the same CDR3. V lost 4 bases and J lost 1; bases outside the gene matches: 5. In germline, CDR1 is SGHRS, CDR2 YFSETQ. The CDR3 has 14 amino acids. Every PCR got spiked synthetic TCR analog templates. Here immunoSEQ multiplex PCR was the method, and the copy in TCRdb shows in-frame clones only, minus some. The repertoire includes roughly 50,000 clones, around 86% of them detected once, and 15% to 19% sits in the top ten. The data stem from a study of PD-L1 blockade in urothelial cancer. Study-level information: Most of the roughly 29 patients were men whose urothelial cancer was bladder-origin. Study results and caveats: Larger 3-week expansion of tumor-associated blood clones was seen in durable-benefit patients.

The time point is: pretreatment peripheral blood. The chain has TRBV5-1 and TRBJ2-7; TRBD1 matches 7 bases. The sequencing used PBMCs, collected around atezolizumab (anti-PD-L1) treatment. The TCR sequence derives from a man between 65 and 85 years old with urothelial cancer. DNA for the CDR3: TGCGCCAGCAGCGAACCGGGACAGTCCTACGAGCAGTACTTC. Encoded protein: CASSEPGQSYEQYF.